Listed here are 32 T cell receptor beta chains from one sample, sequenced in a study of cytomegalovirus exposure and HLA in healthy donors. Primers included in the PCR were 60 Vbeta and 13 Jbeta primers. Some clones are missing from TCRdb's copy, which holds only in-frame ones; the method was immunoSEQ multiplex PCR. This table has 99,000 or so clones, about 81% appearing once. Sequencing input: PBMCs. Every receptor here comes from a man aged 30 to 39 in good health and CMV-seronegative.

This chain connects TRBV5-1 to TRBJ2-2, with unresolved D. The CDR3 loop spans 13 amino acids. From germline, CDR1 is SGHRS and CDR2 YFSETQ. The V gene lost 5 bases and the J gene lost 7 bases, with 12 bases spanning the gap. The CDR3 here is CASSATTDGELFF. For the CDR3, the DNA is TGCGCCAGCAGTGCTACCACTGACGGGGAGCTGTTTTTT.

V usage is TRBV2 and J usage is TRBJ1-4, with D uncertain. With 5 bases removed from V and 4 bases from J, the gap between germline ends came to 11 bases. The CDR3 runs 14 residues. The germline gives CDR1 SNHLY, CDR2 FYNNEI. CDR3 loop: CASSLQQFNEKLFF. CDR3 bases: TGTGCCAGCAGTCTCCAACAGTTTAATGAAAAACTGTTTTTT.

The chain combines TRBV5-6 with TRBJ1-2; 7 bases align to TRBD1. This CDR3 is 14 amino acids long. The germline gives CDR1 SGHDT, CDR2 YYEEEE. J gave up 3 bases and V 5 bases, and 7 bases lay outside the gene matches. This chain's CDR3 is CASRPGQKDYGYTF. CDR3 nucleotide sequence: TGTGCCAGCAGACCGGGACAGAAGGACTATGGCTACACCTTC.

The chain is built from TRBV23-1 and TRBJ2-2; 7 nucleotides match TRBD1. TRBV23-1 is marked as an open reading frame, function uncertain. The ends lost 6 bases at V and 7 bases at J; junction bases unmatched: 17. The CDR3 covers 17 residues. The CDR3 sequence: CASRLQANRGRGGELFF. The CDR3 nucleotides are TGCGCCAGCAGACTACAAGCCAACAGGGGACGAGGCGGGGAGCTGTTTTTT.

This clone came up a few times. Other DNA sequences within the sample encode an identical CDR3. CDR3 region: CASSRQGYEQYF. The CDR3 DNA follows: TGTGCCAGCAGTCGACAGGGCTACGAGCAGTACTTC. The chain is built from TRBV7-2 and TRBJ2-7, with 7 bases aligning to TRBD1. The V and J ends lost 6 bases and 3 bases, in that order; junction bases with no gene match: 2. The CDR3 contains 12 residues. Germline CDR1 SGHTA, CDR2 FQGNSA.

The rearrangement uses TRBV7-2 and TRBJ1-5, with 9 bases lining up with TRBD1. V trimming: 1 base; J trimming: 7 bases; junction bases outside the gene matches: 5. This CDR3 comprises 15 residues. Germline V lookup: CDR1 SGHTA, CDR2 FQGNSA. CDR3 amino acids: CASSLGTGVEQPQHF. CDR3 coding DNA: TGTGCCAGCAGCTTAGGGACAGGGGTCGAACAGCCCCAGCATTTT.

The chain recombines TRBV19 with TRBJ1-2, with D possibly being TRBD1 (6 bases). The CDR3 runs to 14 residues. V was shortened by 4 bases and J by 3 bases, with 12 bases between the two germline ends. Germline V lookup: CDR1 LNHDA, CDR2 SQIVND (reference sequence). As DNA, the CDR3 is TGTGCCAGTAGTAGGGGGGGCAGCGACTATGGCTACACCTTC. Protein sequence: CASSRGGSDYGYTF.

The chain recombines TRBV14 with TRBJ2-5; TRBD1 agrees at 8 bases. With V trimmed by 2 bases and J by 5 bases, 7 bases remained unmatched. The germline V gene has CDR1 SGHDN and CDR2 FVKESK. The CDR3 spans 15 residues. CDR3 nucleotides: TGTGCCAGCAGCCAATGGGCAGGGGGCCGTGAGACCCAGTACTTC. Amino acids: CASSQWAGGRETQYF.

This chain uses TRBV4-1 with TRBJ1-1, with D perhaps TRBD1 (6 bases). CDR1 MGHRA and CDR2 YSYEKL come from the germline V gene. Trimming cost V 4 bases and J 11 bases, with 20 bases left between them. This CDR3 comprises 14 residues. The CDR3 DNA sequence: TGCGCCAGCAGCCCCCAGAGTTCAGGGGCGAGGGCTTTCTTT. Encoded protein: CASSPQSSGARAFF.

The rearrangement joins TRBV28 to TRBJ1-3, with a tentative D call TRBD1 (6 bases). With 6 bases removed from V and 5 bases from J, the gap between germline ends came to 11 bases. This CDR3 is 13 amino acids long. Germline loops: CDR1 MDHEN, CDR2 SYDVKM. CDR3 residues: CASSTGPRNTIYF. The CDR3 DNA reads TGTGCCAGCAGCACAGGGCCGAGAAACACCATATATTTT.

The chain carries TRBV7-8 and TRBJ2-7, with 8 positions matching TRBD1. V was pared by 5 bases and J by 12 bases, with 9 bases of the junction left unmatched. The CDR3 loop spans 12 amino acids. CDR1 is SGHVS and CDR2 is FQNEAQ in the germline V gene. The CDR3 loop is CASSRTGSGWYF. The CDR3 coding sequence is TGTGCCAGCAGCCGGACAGGGAGCGGGTGGTACTTC.

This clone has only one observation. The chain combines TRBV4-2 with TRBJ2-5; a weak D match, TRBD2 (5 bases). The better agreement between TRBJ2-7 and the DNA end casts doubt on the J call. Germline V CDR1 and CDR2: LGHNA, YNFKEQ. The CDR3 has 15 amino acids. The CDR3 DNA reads TGTGCCAGCAGCCTGACCGAGACGGGGTCCTACGAGCAGTACTTC. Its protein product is CASSLTETGSYEQYF.

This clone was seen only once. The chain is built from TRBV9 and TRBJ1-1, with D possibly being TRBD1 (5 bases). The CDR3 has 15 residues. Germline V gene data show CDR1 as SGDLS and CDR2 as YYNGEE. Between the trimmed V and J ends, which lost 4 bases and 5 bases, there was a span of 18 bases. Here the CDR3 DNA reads TGTGCCAGCAGCCCCGGGACTCCAGGTAGGACTGAAGCTTTCTTT. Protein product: CASSPGTPGRTEAFF.

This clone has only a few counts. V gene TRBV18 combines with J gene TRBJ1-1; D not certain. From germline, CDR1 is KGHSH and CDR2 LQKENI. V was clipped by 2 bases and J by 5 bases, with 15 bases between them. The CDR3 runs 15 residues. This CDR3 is CASSPGGPLGTEAFF. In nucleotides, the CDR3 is TGTGCCAGCTCACCAGGAGGGCCGCTCGGGACTGAAGCTTTCTTT.

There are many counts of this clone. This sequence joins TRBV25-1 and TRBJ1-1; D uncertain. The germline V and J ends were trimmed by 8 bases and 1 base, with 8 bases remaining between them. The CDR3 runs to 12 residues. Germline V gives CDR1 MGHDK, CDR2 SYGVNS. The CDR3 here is CASQTGNTEAFF. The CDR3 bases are TGTGCCAGCCAAACCGGGAACACTGAAGCTTTCTTT.

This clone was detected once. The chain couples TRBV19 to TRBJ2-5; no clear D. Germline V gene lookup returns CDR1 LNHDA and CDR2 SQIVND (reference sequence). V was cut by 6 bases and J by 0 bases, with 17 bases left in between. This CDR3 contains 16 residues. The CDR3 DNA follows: TGTGCCAGTAGCGCACTCATGACAACGTACCAAGAGACCCAGTACTTC. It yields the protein CASSALMTTYQETQYF.

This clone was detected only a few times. DNA of the CDR3: TGTGCCTGGAGTATGGGCGGGCCCTACGAGCAGTACTTC. Protein sequence: CAWSMGGPYEQYF. This chain joins TRBV30 and TRBJ2-7, with a possible D match to TRBD2 (5 bases). Trimming removed 2 bases from V and 2 bases from J, with 10 bases in between. Germline CDR1 is GTSNPN and CDR2 is SVGIG (reference sequence). This CDR3 contains 13 residues.

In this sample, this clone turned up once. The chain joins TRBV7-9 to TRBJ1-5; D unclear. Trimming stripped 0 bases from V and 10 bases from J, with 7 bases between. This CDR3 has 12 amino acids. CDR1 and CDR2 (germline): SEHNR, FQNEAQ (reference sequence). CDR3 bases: TGTGCCAGCAGCTTAGCGGGCCGACCCCAGCATTTT. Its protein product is CASSLAGRPQHF.

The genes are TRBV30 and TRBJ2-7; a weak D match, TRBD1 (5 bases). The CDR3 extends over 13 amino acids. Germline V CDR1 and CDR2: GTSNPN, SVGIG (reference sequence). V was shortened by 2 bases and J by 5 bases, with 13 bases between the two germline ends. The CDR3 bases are TGTGCCTGGAGTAGGCAGGGTAACCACGAGCAGTACTTC. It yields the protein CAWSRQGNHEQYF. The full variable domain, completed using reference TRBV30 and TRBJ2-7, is SQTIHQWPATLVQPVGSPLSLECTVEGTSNPNLYWYRQAAGRGLQLLFYSVGIGQISSEVPQNLSASRPQDRQFILSSKKLLLSDSGFYLCAWSRQGNHEQYFGPGTRLTVT.

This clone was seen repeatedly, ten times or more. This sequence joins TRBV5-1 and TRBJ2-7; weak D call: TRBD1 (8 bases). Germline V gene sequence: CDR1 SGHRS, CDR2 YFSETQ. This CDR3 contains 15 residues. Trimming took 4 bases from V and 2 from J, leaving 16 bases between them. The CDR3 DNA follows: TGCGCCAGCAGCACTAACAGGGGGGGAGCCTACGAGCAGTACTTC. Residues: CASSTNRGGAYEQYF.

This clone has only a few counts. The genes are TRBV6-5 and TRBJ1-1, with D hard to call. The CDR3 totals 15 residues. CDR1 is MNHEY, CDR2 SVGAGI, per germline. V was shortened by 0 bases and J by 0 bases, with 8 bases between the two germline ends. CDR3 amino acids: CASSYSERMNTEAFF. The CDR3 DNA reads TGTGCCAGCAGTTACTCGGAGCGGATGAACACTGAAGCTTTCTTT.

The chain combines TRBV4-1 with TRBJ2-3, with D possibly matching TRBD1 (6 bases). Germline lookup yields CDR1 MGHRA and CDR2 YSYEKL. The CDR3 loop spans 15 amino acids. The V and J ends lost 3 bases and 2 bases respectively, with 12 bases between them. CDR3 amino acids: CASSHEDSFTDTQYF. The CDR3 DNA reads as TGCGCCAGCAGCCACGAGGACAGCTTCACAGATACGCAGTATTTT.

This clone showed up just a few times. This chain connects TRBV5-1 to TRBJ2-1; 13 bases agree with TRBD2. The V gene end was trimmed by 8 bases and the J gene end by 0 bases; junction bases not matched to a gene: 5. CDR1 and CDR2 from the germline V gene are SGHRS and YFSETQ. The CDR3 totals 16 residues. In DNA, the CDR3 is TGCGCCAGTGGGACTAGCGGGAAAAGCTCCTACAATGAGCAGTTCTTC. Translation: CASGTSGKSSYNEQFF. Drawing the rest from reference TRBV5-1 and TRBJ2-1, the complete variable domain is KAGVTQTPRYLIKTRGQQVTLSCSPISGHRSVSWYQQTPGQGLQFLFEYFSETQRNKGNFPGRFSGRQFSNSRSEMNVSTLELGDSALYLCASGTSGKSSYNEQFFGPGTRLTVL.

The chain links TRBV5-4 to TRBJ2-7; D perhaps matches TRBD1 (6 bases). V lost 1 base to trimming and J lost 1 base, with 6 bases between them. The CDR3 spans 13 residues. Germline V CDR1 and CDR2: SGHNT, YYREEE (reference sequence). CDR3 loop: CASSLTGSYEQYF. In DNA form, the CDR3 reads TGTGCCAGCAGCTTGACAGGGTCCTACGAGCAGTACTTC.

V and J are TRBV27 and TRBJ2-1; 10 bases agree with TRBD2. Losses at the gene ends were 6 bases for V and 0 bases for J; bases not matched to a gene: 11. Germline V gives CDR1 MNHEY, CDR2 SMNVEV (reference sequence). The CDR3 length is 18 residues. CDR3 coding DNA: TGTGCCAGCAGGGTGAGAGCGGGAGGGCCTAGCTCCTACAATGAGCAGTTCTTC. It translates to CASRVRAGGPSSYNEQFF.

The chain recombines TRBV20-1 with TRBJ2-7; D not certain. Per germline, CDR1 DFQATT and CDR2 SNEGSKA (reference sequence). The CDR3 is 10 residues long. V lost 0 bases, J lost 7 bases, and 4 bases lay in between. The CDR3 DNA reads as TGCAGTGCTAGAGATCTGGAGCAGTACTTC. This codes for CSARDLEQYF.

The CDR3 DNA follows: TGTGCCAGCAGCGGCACAGCGGGTTTCACAGATACGCAGTATTTT. Translating it yields CASSGTAGFTDTQYF. V is TRBV6-1 and J is TRBJ2-3, with D possibly being TRBD2 (6 bases). V was shortened by 6 bases and J by 2 bases, with 15 bases between the two germline ends. The CDR3 loop spans 15 amino acids. CDR1 and CDR2 from the germline V gene are MNHNS and SASEGT.

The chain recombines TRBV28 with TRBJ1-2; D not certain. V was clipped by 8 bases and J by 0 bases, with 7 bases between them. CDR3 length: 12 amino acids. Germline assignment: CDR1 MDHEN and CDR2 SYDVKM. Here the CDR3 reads CASGLTNYGYTF. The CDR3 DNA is TGTGCCAGCGGACTTACTAACTATGGCTACACCTTC.

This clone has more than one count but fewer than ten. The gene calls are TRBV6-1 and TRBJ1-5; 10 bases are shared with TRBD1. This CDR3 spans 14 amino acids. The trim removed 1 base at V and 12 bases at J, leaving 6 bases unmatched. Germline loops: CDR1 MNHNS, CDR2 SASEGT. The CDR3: CASSEVPGQGNQHF. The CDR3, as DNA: TGTGCCAGCAGTGAAGTCCCGGGACAGGGGAACCAGCATTTT.

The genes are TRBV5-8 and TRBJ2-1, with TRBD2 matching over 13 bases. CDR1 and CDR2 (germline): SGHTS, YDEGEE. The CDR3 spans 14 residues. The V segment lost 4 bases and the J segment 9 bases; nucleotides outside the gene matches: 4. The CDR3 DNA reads TGTGCCAGCAGCACCGGACTAGCGGGGGCTGAGCAGTTCTTC. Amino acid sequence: CASSTGLAGAEQFF. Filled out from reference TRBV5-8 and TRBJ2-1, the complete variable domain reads EAGVTQSPTHLIKTRGQQATLRCSPISGHTSVYWYQQALGLGLQFLLWYDEGEERNRGNFPPRFSGRQFPNYSSELNVNALELEDSALYLCASSTGLAGAEQFFGPGTRLTVL.

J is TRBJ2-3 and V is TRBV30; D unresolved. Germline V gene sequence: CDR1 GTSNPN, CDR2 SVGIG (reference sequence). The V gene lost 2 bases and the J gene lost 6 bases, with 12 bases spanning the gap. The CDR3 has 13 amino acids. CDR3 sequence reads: CAWSILPSDTQYF. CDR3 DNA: TGTGCCTGGAGTATCCTCCCCTCCGATACGCAGTATTTT. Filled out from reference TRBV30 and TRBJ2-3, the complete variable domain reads SQTIHQWPATLVQPVGSPLSLECTVEGTSNPNLYWYRQAAGRGLQLLFYSVGIGQISSEVPQNLSASRPQDRQFILSSKKLLLSDSGFYLCAWSILPSDTQYFGPGTRLTVL.

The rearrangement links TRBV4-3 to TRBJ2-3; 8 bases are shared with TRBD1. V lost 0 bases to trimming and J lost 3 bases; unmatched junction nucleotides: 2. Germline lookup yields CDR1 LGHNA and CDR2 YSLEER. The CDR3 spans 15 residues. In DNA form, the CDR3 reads TGCGCCAGCAGCCAAGACAGGGGGCGTACAGATACGCAGTATTTT. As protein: CASSQDRGRTDTQYF.